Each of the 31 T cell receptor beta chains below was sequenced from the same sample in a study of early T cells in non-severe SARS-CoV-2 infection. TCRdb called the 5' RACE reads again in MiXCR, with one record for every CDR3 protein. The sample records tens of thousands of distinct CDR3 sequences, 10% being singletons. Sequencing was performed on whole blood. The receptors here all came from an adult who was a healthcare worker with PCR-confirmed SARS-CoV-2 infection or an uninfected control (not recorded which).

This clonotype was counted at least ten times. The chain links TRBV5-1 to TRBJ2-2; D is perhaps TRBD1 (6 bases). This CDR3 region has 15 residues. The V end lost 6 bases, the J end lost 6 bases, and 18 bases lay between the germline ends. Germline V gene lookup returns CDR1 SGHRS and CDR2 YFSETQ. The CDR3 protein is CASNSLGRGSGELFF. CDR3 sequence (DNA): TGCGCCAGCAACAGTTTGGGCAGGGGATCCGGGGAGCTGTTTTTT.

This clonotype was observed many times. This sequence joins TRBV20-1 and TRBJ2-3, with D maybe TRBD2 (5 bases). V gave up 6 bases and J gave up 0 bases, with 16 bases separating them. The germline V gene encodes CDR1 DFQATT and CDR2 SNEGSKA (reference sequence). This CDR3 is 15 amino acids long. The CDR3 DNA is TGCAGTGCCCGTTCCTCGGGAAGTAGCACAGATACGCAGTATTTT. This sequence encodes CSARSSGSSTDTQYF.

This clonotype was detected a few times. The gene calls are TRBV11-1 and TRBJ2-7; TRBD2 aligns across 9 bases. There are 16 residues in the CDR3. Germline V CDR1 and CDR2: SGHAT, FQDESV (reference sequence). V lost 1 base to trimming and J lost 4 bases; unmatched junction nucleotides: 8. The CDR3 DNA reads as TGTGCCAGCAGCTTAGGGGCTAGCGGGGATCTTTACGAGCAGTACTTC. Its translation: CASSLGASGDLYEQYF.

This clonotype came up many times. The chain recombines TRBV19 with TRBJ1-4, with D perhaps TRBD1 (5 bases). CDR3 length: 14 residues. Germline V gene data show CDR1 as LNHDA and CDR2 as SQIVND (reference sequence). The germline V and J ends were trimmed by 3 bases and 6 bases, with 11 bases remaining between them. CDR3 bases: TGTGCCAGTAGTATTGAGGGGTCTCATGAAAAACTGTTTTTT. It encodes CASSIEGSHEKLFF.

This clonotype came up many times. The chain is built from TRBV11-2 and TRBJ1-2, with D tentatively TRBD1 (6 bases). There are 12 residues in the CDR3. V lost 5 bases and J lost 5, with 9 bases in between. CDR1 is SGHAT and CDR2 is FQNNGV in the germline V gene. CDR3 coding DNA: TGTGCCAGCAGCATAGGGGGATATGGCTACACCTTC. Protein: CASSIGGYGYTF.

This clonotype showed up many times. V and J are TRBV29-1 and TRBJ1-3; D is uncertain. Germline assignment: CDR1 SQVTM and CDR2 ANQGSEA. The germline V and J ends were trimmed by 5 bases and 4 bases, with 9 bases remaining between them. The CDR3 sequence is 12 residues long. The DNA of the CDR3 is TGCAGCGTTCGGGCAAAAGGAAACACCATATATTTT. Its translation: CSVRAKGNTIYF.

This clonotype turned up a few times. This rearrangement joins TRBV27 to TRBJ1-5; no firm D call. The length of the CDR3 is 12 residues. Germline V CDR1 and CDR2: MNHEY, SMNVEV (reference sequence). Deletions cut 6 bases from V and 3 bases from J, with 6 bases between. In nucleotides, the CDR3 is TGTGCCAGCAGGGGCCCCAATCAGCCCCAGCATTTT. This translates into CASRGPNQPQHF.

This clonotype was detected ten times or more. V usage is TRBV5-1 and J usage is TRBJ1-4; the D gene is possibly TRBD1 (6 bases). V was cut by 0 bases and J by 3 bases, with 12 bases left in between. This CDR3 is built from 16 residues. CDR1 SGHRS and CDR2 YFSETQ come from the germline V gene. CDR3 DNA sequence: TGCGCCAGCAGCTTGGTGGGACAAGGAGCTAATGAAAAACTGTTTTTT. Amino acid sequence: CASSLVGQGANEKLFF.

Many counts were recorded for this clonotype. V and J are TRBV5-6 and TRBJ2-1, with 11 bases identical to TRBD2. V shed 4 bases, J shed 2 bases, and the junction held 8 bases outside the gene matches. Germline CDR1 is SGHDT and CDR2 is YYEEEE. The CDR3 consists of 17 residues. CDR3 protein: CASSSTGTSGPYNEQFF. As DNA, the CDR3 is TGTGCCAGCAGCAGTACCGGGACTAGCGGCCCCTACAATGAGCAGTTCTTC.

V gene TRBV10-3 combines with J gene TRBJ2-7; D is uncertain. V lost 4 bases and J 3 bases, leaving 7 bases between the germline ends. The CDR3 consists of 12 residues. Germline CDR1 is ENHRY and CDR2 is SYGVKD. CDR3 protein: CAISAEHYEQYF. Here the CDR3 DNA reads TGTGCCATCAGTGCGGAACACTACGAGCAGTACTTC.

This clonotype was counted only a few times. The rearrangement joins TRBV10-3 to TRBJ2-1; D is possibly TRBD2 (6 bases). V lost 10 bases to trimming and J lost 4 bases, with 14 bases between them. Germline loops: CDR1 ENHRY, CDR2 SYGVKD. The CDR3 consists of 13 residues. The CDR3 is CASRDSGYNEQFF. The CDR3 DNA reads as TGTGCCAGCCGGGACTCGGGATACAATGAGCAGTTCTTC.

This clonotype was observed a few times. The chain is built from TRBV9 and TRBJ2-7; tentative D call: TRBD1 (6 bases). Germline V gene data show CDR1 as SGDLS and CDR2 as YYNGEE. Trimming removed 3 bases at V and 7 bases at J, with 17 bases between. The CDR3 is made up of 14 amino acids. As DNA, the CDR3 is TGTGCCAGCAGCGCTACCCCGACAGGCGAGGAGCAGTACTTC. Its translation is CASSATPTGEEQYF.

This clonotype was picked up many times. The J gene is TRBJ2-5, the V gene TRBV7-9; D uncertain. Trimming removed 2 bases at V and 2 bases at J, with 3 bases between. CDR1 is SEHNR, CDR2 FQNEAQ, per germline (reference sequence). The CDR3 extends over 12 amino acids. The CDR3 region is CASSLRQETQYF. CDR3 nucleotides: TGTGCCAGCAGCTTAAGACAAGAGACCCAGTACTTC. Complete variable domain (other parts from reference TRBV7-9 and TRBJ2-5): DTGVSQNPRHKITKRGQNVTFRCDPISEHNRLYWYRQTLGQGPEFLTYFQNEAQLEKSRLLSDRFSAERPKGSFSTLEIQRTEQGDSAMYLCASSLRQETQYFGPGTRLLVL.

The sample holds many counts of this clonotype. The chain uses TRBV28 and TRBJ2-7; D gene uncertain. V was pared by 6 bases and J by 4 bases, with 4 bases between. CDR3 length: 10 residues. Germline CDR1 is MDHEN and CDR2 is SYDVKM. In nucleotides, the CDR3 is TGTGCCAGCAGCAGGTACGAGCAGTACTTC. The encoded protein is CASSRYEQYF.

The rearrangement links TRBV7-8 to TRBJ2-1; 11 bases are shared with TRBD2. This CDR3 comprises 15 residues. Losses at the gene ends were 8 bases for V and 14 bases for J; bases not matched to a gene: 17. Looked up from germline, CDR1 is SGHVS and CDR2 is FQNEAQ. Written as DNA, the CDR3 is TGTGCCAGCTCCCTTTTAGCGGGAGGGAGCCAGAGGGAGTTCTTC. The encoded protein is CASSLLAGGSQREFF.

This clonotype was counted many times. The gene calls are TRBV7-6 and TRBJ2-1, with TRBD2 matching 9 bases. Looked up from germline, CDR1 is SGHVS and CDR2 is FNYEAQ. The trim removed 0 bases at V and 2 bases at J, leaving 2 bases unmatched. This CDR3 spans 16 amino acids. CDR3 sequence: CASSLAPSGTYNEQFF. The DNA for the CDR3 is TGTGCCAGCAGCTTAGCCCCTAGCGGGACCTACAATGAGCAGTTCTTC. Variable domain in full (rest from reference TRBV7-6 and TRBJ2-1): GAGVSQSPRYKVTKRGQDVALRCDPISGHVSLYWYRQALGQGPEFLTYFNYEAQQDKSGLPNDRFSAERPEGSISTLTIQRTEQRDSAMYRCASSLAPSGTYNEQFFGPGTRLTVL.

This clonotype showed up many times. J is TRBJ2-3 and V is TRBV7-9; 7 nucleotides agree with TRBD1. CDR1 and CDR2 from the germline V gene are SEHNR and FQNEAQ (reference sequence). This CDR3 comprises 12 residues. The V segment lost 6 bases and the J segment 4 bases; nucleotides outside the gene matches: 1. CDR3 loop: CASRTGSDTQYF. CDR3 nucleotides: TGTGCCAGCAGGACAGGGTCAGATACGCAGTATTTT.

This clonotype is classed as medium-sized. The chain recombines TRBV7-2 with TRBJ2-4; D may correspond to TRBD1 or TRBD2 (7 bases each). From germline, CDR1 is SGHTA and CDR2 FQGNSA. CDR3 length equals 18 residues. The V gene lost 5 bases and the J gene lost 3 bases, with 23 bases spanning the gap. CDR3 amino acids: CASSNLFTAGDSKNIQYF. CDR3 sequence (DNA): TGTGCCAGCAGCAATCTTTTCACTGCGGGGGACAGCAAAAACATTCAGTACTTC.

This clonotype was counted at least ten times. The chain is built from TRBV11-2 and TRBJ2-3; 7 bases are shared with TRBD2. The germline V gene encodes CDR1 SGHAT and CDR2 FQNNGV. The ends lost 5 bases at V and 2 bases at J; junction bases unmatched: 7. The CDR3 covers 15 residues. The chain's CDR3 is CASSPRLALTDTQYF. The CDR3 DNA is TGTGCCAGCAGCCCCCGACTAGCTCTCACAGATACGCAGTATTTT. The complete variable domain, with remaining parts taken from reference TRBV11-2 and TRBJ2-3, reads EAGVAQSPRYKIIEKRQSVAFWCNPISGHATLYWYQQILGQGPKLLIQFQNNGVVDDSQLPKDRFSAERLKGVDSTLKIQPAKLEDSAVYLCASSPRLALTDTQYFGPGTRLTVL.

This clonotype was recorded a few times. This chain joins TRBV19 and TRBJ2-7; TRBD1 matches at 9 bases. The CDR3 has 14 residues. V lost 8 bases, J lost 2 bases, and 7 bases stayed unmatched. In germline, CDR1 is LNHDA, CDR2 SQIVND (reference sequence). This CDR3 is CASRDRANTYEQYF. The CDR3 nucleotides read TGTGCCAGTCGGGACAGGGCCAACACCTACGAGCAGTACTTC.

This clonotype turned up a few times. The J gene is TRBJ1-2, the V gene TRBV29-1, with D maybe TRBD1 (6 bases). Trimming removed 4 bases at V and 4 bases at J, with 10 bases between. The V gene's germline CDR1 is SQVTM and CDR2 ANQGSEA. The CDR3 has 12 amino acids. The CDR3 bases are TGCAGCGTTGCGACAGGAGGCTATGGCTACACCTTC. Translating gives CSVATGGYGYTF.

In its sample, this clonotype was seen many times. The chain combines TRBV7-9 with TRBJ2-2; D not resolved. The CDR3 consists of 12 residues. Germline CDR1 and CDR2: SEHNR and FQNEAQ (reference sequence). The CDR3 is CVSRVNTGELFF. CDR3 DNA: TGTGTATCCCGGGTGAACACCGGGGAGCTGTTTTTT.

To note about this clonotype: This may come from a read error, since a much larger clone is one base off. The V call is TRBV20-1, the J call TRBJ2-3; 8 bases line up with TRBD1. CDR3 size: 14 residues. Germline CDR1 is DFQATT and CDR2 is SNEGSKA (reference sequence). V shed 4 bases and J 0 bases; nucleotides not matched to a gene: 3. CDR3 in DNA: TGCAGTGCTACAAACAGGGGGAGCACAGATACGCAGTATTTT. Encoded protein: CSATNRGSTDTQYF.

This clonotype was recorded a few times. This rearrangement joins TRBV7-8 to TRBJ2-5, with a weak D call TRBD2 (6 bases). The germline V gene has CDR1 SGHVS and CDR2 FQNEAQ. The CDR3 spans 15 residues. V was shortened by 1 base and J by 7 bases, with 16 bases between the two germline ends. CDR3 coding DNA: TGTGCCAGCAGCTTAGAGAACGCGGGGCTGGGGACCCAGTACTTC. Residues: CASSLENAGLGTQYF.

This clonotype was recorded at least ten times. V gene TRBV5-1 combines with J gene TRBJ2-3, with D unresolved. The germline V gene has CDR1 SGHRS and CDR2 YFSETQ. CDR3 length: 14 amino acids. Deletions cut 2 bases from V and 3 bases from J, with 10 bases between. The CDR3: CASSFGSKTDTQYF. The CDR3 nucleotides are TGCGCCAGCAGCTTTGGGTCGAAGACAGATACGCAGTATTTT. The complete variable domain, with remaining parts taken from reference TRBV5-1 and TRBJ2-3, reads KAGVTQTPRYLIKTRGQQVTLSCSPISGHRSVSWYQQTPGQGLQFLFEYFSETQRNKGNFPGRFSGRQFSNSRSEMNVSTLELGDSALYLCASSFGSKTDTQYFGPGTRLTVL.

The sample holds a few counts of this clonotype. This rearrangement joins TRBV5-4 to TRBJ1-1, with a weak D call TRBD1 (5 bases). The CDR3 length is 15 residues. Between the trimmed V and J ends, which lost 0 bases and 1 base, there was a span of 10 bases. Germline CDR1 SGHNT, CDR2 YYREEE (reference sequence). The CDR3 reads CASSLEGRANTEAFF. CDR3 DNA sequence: TGTGCCAGCAGCTTGGAGGGCAGGGCGAACACTGAAGCTTTCTTT.

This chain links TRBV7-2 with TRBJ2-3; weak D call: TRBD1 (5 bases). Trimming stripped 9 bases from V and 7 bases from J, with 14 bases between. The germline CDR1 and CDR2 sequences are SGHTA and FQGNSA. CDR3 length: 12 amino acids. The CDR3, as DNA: TGTGCCAGTAGCCCCGACAGACATACGCAGTATTTT. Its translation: CASSPDRHTQYF.

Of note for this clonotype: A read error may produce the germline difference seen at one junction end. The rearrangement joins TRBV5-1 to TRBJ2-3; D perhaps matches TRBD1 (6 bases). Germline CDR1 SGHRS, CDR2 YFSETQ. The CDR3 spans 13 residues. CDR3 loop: CASSWDTTHTQYF. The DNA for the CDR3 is TGCGCCAGCAGCTGGGACACCACACATACGCAGTATTTT.

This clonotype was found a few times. Written as DNA, the CDR3 is TGTGCCAGCAGCTTGCTGGCAGTTGGGGCAGATACGCAGTATTTT. It encodes CASSLLAVGADTQYF. The chain couples TRBV5-4 to TRBJ2-3; D is undetermined. The germline CDR1 and CDR2 sequences are SGHNT and YYREEE (reference sequence). This CDR3 comprises 15 residues. The V gene lost 1 base and the J gene lost 4 bases, with 13 bases spanning the gap. The complete variable domain, with remaining parts taken from reference TRBV5-4 and TRBJ2-3, reads ETGVTQSPTHLIKTRGQQVTLRCSSQSGHNTVSWYQQALGQGPQFIFQYYREEENGRGNFPPRFSGLQFPNYSSELNVNALELDDSALYLCASSLLAVGADTQYFGPGTRLTVL.

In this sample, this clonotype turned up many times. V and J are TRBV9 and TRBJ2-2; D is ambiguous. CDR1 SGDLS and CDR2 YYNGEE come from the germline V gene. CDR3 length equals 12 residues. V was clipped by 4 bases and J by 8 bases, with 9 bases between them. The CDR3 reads CASSRTVGELFF. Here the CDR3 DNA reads TGTGCCAGCAGCCGAACTGTGGGGGAGCTGTTTTTT.

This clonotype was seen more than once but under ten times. The DNA of the CDR3 is TGTGCCAGCAGCTTGGAAGCGGGGGGCTCCTACGAGCAGTACTTC. This gives the protein CASSLEAGGSYEQYF. This chain links TRBV5-5 with TRBJ2-7; TRBD2 aligns across 9 bases. CDR3 length equals 15 residues. CDR1 is SGHKS, CDR2 YYEKEE, per germline (reference sequence). V shed 0 bases, J shed 0 bases, and the junction held 1 base outside the gene matches.